Listed here are 14 T cell receptor beta chains from one sample, sequenced in a study of PD-1 blockade in classical Hodgkin lymphoma. Time point: cycle 4 day 1 (C4D1), after about 6 weeks of nivolumab. Each and every patient relapsed after autologous stem cell transplantation, and patients got differing brentuximab vedotin exposure. This table comes from immunoSEQ multiplex PCR, and its TCRdb copy is limited to in-frame clones, with some not included. The data contain 20,000 to 25,000 clones, 60% to 80% of them singletons. The sequences come from peripheral blood mononuclear cells (PBMCs), collected before the fourth cycle of nivolumab. These receptors all stem from a human donor with classical Hodgkin lymphoma.

V is TRBV7-2 and J is TRBJ2-3; D possibly corresponds to TRBD2 (5 bases). Trimming removed 5 bases at V and 3 bases at J, with 15 bases between. The CDR3 totals 15 residues. Germline V CDR1 and CDR2: SGHTA, FQGNSA. CDR3 DNA: TGTGCCAGCAGCCCGAGCGGCCAGAGAACAGATACGCAGTATTTT. It specifies CASSPSGQRTDTQYF.

V is TRBV7-9 and J is TRBJ2-7; 10 bases fit TRBD2. The trim removed 3 bases at V and 0 bases at J, leaving 2 bases unmatched. The CDR3 has 15 amino acids. The germline gives CDR1 SEHNR, CDR2 FQNEAQ (reference sequence). The CDR3 DNA sequence: TGTGCCAGCAGCTTTCGGACTAGCGGCTCCTACGAGCAGTACTTC. This sequence encodes CASSFRTSGSYEQYF. Based on the CDR3 plus reference TRBV7-9 and TRBJ2-7, the full variable domain is DTGVSQNPRHKITKRGQNVTFRCDPISEHNRLYWYRQTLGQGPEFLTYFQNEAQLEKSRLLSDRFSAERPKGSFSTLEIQRTEQGDSAMYLCASSFRTSGSYEQYFGPGTRLTVT.

This clone was seen more than once but under ten times. The CDR3 loop reads CASSLAGGAVNEQFF. For the CDR3, the DNA is TGTGCCAGCAGTTTAGCGGGGGGCGCGGTGAATGAGCAGTTCTTC. V and J are TRBV27 and TRBJ2-1; 8 bases line up with TRBD2. V lost 2 bases, J lost 7 bases, and 7 bases stayed unmatched. The germline V gene has CDR1 MNHEY and CDR2 SMNVEV (reference sequence). CDR3 length equals 15 residues.

The chain recombines TRBV7-9 with TRBJ2-3; D ambiguous. This CDR3 is built from 11 residues. Germline V gene sequence: CDR1 SEHNR, CDR2 FQNEAQ (reference sequence). The V end was cut by 5 bases, the J end by 3 bases, with 3 bases between. CDR3 nucleotides: TGTGCCAGCAGCGTTACAGATACGCAGTATTTT. Translating gives CASSVTDTQYF.

V is TRBV10-3 and J is TRBJ1-6, with D possibly TRBD1 on 5 matching bases. Trimming cost V 6 bases and J 6 bases, with 12 bases left between them. The CDR3 extends over 14 amino acids. CDR1 and CDR2 from the germline V gene are ENHRY and SYGVKD. The CDR3, as DNA: TGTGCCATCAGCCCAGGGTTTCCTAATTCACCCCTCCACTTT. Translation gives CAISPGFPNSPLHF.

The chain employs TRBV25-1 and TRBJ2-7; TRBD1 matches 8 bases. Germline assignment: CDR1 MGHDK and CDR2 SYGVNS. Unmatched junction bases numbered 17, after V lost 6 bases and J lost 7 bases. The CDR3 runs to 16 residues. Here the CDR3 reads CASSDPLRGRGGEQYF. The DNA of the CDR3 is TGTGCCAGCAGCGACCCGCTCAGGGGGCGCGGCGGGGAGCAGTACTTC.

The V and J genes are TRBV9 and TRBJ2-1; D remains ambiguous. Germline CDR1 reads SGDLS; CDR2 reads YYNGEE. CDR3 length equals 15 residues. Trimming cost V 4 bases and J 0 bases, with 11 bases left between them. The CDR3 DNA reads as TGTGCCAGCAGCACCCGTTTAAGCTCCTACAATGAGCAGTTCTTC. It specifies CASSTRLSSYNEQFF.

V gene TRBV6-6 combines with J gene TRBJ1-1; D might be TRBD1 (6 bases). Germline assignment: CDR1 MNHNY and CDR2 SVGAGI (reference sequence). Trimming pared 4 bases from V and 10 bases from J, leaving 10 bases between. CDR3 length: 11 amino acids. CDR3 in amino acids: CASSSQGSAFF. DNA for the CDR3: TGTGCCAGCAGTTCACAGGGCTCAGCTTTCTTT.

This clone was seen more than once but under ten times. V usage is TRBV18 and J usage is TRBJ2-7; possibly TRBD2 for D (5 bases). Trimming cost V 4 bases and J 3 bases, with 7 bases left between them. Germline loops: CDR1 KGHSH, CDR2 LQKENI. The CDR3 has 12 amino acids. As DNA, the CDR3 is TGTGCCAGCTCACTCCGGGGCTACGAGCAGTACTTC. The encoded protein is CASSLRGYEQYF.

This clone has more than one count but fewer than ten. In nucleotides, the CDR3 is TGTGCCAGCAGCACAGACGCTCGTAAGTCGATGAACACTGAAGCTTTCTTT. It yields the protein CASSTDARKSMNTEAFF. The rearrangement joins TRBV2 to TRBJ1-1; D is unresolved. The CDR3 consists of 17 residues. V was pared by 6 bases and J by 0 bases, with 20 bases between. Germline CDR1 SNHLY, CDR2 FYNNEI.

This clone was detected only once. The chain couples TRBV5-1 to TRBJ1-6, with 8 bases lining up with TRBD1. In germline, CDR1 is SGHRS, CDR2 YFSETQ. Trimming took 4 bases from V and 3 from J; bases not matched to a gene: 3. This CDR3 region has 15 residues. The CDR3 coding sequence is TGCGCCAGCAGCGTGGACAGGGTCTATAATTCACCCCTCCACTTT. It codes for CASSVDRVYNSPLHF.

The rearrangement uses TRBV5-6 and TRBJ2-7; unclear D gene. The V end was cut by 5 bases, the J end by 3 bases, with 6 bases between. The CDR3 is 11 residues long. CDR1 SGHDT and CDR2 YYEEEE come from the germline V gene. The DNA of the CDR3 is TGTGCCAGCAGTCTAAACTACGAGCAGTACTTC. Its translation: CASSLNYEQYF. Filled out from reference TRBV5-6 and TRBJ2-7, the complete variable domain reads DAGVTQSPTHLIKTRGQQVTLRCSPKSGHDTVSWYQQALGQGPQFIFQYYEEEERQRGNFPDRFSGHQFPNYSSELNVNALLLGDSALYLCASSLNYEQYFGPGTRLTVT.

This clone was seen a handful of times. In DNA, the CDR3 is TGCGCCAGCAGCACGCAGACAGGTCGAGAAAAACTGTTTTTT. It encodes CASSTQTGREKLFF. The chain carries TRBV4-3 and TRBJ1-4; tentatively, D is TRBD1 (6 bases). Trimming cost V 5 bases and J 8 bases, with 15 bases left between them. The CDR3 sequence is 14 residues long. Looked up from germline, CDR1 is LGHNA and CDR2 is YSLEER.

The gene calls are TRBV11-2 and TRBJ1-2, with TRBD1 matching 8 bases. Trimming removed 1 base from V and 4 bases from J; junction bases left unmatched: 14. Germline V lookup: CDR1 SGHAT, CDR2 FQNNGV. The CDR3 has 18 amino acids. CDR3 region: CASSLASPSTGGSYGYTF. The CDR3 nucleotides read TGTGCCAGCAGCTTAGCAAGCCCCAGCACAGGGGGTTCCTATGGCTACACCTTC.